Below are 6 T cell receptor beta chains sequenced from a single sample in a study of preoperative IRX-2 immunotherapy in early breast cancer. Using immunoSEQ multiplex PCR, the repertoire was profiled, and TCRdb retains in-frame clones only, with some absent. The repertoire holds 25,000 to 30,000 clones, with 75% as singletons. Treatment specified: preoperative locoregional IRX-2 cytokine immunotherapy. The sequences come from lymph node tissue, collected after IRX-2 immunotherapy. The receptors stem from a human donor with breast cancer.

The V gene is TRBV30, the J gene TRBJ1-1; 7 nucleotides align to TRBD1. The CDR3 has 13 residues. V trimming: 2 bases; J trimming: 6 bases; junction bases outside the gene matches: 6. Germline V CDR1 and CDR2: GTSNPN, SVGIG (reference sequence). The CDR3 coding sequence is TGTGCCTGGAGTCCGACAGGGATCGCTGAAGCTTTCTTT. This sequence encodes CAWSPTGIAEAFF.

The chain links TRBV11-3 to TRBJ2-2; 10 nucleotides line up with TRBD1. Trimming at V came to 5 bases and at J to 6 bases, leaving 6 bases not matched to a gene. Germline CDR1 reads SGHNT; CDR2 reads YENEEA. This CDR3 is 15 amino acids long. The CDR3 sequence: CASSRQGAQSGELFF. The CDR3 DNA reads TGTGCCAGCAGCAGACAGGGGGCGCAGTCCGGGGAGCTGTTTTTT.

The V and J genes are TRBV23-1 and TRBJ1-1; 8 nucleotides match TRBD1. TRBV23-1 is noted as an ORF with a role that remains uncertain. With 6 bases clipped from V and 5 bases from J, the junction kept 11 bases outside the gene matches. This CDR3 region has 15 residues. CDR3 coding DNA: TGCGCCAGCAGCCAAGCTGGCAGGGGGCGGACTGAAGCTTTCTTT. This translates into CASSQAGRGRTEAFF.

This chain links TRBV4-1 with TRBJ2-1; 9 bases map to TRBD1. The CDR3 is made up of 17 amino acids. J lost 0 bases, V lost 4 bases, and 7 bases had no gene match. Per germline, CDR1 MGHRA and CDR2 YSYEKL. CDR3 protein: CASSLLGTGFSYNEQFF. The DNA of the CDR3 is TGCGCCAGCAGCCTCCTAGGGACAGGGTTCTCCTACAATGAGCAGTTCTTC.

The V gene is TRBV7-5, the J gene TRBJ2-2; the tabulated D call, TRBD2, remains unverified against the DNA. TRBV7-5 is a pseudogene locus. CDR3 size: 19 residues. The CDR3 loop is CASSSPRRGLAENTGELFF. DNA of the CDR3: TGTGCCAGCAGCTCCCCAAGGAGGGGACTAGCGGAAAACACCGGGGAGCTGTTTTTT.

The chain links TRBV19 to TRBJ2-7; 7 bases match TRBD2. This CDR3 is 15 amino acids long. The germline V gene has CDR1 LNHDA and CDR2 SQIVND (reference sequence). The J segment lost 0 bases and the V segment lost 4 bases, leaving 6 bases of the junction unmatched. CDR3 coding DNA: TGTGCCAGTAGTACGGCGGGGGTAGGCTCCTACGAGCAGTACTTC. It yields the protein CASSTAGVGSYEQYF.